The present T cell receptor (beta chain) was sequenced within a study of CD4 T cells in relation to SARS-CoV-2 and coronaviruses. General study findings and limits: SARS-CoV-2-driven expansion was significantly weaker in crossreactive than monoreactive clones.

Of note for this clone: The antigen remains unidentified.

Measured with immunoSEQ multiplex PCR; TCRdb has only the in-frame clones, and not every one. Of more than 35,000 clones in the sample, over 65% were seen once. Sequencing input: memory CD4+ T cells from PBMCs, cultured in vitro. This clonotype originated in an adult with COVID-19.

The CDR3 nucleotides read TGTGCCAGCAGCCCCTACCCCGGAGGGGATGGAAACACCATATATTTT. Its translation is CASSPYPGGDGNTIYF. The chain has TRBV4-2 and TRBJ1-3, with D tentatively TRBD1 (5 bases). Trimming took off 4 bases at V and 3 bases at J, with 16 bases between the two ends. CDR1 LGHNA and CDR2 YNFKEQ come from the germline V gene. CDR3 length: 16 residues.